This T cell receptor (beta chain) was observed in a study of blood T cell repertoires in COVID-19. Study context: Researchers got acute and convalescent COVID-19 samples from the United States, Italy and Spain.

This CDR3 region has 19 residues. The V and J ends lost 3 bases and 4 bases, in that order; junction bases with no gene match: 11. The V gene's germline CDR1 is SGHNT and CDR2 YYREEE (reference sequence). In the original workflow: How many nucleated cells were present was estimated from reference gene primer amplification. Here immunoSEQ multiplex PCR was the method, and the copy in TCRdb shows in-frame clones only, minus some. That table supplies the V and J calls and clone size; D and trimming were determined from the DNA. Among over 200,000 clones listed, around 87% were seen once. This clone appeared a few times.

The specimen was peripheral blood. The chain carries TRBV5-4 and TRBJ2-3; 16 bases agree with TRBD2. The receptor's source is a woman in her twenties or thirties who had recovered from COVID-19. The CDR3 sequence is CASSWGTSGGAGSADTQYF. The CDR3, as DNA: TGTGCCAGCAGCTGGGGGACTAGCGGGGGGGCCGGGTCGGCAGATACGCAGTATTTT.